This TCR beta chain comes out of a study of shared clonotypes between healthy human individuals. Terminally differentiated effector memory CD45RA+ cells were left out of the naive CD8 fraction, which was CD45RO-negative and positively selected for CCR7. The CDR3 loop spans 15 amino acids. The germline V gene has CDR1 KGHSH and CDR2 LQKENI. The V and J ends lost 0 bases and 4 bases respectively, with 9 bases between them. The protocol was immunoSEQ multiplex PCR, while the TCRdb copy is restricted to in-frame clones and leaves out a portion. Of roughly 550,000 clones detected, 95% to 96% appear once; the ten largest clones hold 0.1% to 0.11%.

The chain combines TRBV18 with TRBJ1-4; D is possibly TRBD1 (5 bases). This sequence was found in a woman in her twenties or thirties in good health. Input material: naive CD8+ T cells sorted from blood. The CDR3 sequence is CASSPPKGVNEKLFF. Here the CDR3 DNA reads TGTGCCAGCTCACCACCCAAAGGGGTTAATGAAAAACTGTTTTTT.